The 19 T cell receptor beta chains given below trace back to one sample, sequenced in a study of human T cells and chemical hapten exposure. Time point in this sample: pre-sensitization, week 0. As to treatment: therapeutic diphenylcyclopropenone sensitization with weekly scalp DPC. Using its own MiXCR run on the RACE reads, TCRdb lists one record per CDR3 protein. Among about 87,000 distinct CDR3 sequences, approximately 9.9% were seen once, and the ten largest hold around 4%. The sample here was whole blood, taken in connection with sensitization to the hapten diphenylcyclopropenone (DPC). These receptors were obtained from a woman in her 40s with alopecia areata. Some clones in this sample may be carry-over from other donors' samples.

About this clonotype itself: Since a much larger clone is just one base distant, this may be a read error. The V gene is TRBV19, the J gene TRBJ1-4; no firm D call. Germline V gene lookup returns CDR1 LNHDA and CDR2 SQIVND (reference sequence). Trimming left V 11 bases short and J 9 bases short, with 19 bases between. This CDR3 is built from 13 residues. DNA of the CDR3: TGTGCCTGCCGGGCGGCCGCCAGTAAAAAACTGTTTTTT. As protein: CACRAAASKKLFF.

The CDR3 bases are TGTGCCAGCAGCGTCCCCCCCGACTACGAGCAGTACTTC. Amino acids: CASSVPPDYEQYF. The rearrangement uses TRBV9 and TRBJ2-7; no reliable D call. With 2 bases removed from V and 3 bases from J, the gap between germline ends came to 9 bases. Germline V CDR1 and CDR2: SGDLS, YYNGEE. This CDR3 has 13 amino acids.

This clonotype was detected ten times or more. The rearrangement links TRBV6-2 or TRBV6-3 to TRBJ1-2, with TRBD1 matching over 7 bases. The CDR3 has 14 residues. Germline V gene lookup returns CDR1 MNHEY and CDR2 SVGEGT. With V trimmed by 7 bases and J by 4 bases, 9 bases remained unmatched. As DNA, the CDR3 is TGTGCCAGCACCTCTGACAGGGACGTCTATGGCTACACCTTC. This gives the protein CASTSDRDVYGYTF.

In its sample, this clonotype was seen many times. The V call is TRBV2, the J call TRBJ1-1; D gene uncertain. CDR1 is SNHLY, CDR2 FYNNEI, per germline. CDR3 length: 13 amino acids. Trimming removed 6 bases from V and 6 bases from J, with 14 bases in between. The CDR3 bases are TGTGCCAGCAGGCCATTGGTGGTTCCTGAAGCTTTCTTT. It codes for CASRPLVVPEAFF.

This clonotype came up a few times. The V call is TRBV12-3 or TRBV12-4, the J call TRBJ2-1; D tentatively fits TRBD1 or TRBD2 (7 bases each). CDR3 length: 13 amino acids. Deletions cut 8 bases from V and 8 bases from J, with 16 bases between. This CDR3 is CASYPGGADEQFF. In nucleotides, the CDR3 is TGTGCCAGCTACCCAGGGGGGGCGGATGAGCAGTTCTTC.

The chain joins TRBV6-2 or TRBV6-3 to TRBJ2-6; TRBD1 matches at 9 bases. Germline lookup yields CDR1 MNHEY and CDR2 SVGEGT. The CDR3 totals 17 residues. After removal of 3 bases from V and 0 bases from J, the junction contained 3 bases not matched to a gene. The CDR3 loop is CASSYGTGNSGANVLTF. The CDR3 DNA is TGTGCCAGCAGTTATGGGACAGGGAACTCTGGGGCCAACGTCCTGACTTTC.

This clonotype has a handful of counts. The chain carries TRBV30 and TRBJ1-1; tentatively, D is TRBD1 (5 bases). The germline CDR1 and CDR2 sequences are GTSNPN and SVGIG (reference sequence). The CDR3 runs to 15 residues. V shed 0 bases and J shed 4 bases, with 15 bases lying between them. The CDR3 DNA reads TGTGCCTGGAGTGTACTTGGGACCTCCGGCACTGAAGCTTTCTTT. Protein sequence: CAWSVLGTSGTEAFF.

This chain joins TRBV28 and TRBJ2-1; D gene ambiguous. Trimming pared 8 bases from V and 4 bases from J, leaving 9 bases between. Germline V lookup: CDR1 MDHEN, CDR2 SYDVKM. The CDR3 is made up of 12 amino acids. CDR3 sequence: CASLSLYNEQFF. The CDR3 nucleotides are TGTGCCAGCCTGTCCCTATACAATGAGCAGTTCTTC.

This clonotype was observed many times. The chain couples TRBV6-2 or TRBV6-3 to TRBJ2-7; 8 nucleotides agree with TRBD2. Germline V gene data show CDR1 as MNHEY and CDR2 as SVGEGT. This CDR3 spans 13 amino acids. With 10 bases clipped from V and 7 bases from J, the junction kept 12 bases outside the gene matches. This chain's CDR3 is CATKKGTRDEQYF. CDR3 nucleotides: TGTGCCACAAAAAAAGGGACTAGAGATGAGCAGTACTTC.

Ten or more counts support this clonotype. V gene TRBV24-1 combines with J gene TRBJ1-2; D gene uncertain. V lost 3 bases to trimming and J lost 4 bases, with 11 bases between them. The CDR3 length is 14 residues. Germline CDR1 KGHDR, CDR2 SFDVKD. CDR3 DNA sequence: TGTGCCACCAGTGATGTCCGGGCAGCCTATGGCTACACCTTC. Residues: CATSDVRAAYGYTF.

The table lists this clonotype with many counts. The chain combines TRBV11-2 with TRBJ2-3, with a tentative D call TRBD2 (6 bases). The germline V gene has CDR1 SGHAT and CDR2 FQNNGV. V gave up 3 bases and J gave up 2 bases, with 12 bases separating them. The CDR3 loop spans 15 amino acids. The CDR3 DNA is TGTGCCAGCAGCTTTCGCGGGGCGAACACAGATACGCAGTATTTT. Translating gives CASSFRGANTDTQYF.

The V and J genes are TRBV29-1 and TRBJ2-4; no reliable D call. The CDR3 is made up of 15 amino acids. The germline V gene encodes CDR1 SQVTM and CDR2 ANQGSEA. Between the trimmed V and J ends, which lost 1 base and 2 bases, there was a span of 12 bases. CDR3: CSVEVSGLTKNIQYF. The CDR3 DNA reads TGCAGCGTTGAAGTTTCTGGGCTGACCAAAAACATTCAGTACTTC.

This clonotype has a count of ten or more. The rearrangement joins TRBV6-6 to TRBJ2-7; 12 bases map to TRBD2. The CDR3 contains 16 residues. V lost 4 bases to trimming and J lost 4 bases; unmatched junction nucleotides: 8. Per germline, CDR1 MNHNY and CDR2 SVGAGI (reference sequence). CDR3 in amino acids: CASSSPRLAGEYEQYF. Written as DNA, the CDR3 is TGTGCCAGCAGTTCACCTCGACTAGCGGGGGAGTACGAGCAGTACTTC.

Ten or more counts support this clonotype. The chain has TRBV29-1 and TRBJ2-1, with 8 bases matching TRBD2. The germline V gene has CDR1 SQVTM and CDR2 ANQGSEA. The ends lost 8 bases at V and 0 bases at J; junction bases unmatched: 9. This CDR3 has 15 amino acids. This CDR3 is CSISRGGFSYNEQFF. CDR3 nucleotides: TGCAGCATAAGCCGCGGGGGGTTCTCCTACAATGAGCAGTTCTTC.

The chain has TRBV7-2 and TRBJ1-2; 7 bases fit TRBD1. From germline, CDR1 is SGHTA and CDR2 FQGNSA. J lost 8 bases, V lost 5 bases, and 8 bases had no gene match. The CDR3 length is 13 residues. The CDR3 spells CASSLRGTAGYTF. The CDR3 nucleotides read TGTGCCAGCAGCCTCCGAGGGACAGCGGGCTACACCTTC.

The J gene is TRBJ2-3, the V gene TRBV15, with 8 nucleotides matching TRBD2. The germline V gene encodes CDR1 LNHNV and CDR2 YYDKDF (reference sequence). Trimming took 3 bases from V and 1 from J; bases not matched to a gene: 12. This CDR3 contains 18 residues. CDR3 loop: CATSRPGQSSGRTDTQYF. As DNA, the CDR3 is TGTGCCACCAGCAGGCCCGGACAGTCTAGCGGGCGCACAGATACGCAGTATTTT.

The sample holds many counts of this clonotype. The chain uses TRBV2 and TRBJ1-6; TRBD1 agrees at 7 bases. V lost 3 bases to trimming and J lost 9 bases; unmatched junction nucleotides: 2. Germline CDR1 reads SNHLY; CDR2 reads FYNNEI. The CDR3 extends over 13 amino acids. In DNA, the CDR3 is TGTGCCAGCAGTGATCAGGGGGTTTCACCCCTCCACTTT. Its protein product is CASSDQGVSPLHF.

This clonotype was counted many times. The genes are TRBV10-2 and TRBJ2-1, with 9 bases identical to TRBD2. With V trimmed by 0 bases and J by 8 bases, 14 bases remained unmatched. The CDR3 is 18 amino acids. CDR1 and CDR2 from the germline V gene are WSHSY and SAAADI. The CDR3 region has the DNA TGCGCCAGCAGTGAGTCTATGCGGGGGGGCCTGACTTTCCATGAGCAGTTCTTC. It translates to CASSESMRGGLTFHEQFF.

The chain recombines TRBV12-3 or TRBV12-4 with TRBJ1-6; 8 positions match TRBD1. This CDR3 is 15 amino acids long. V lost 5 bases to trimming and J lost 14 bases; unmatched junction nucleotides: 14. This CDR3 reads CASSRQGLPLGALHF. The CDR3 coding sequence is TGTGCCAGCAGTCGACAGGGGCTCCCATTAGGTGCCCTCCACTTT.